Following are 5 T cell receptor beta chains from one sample sequenced in a study of T cells after yellow fever vaccination. Via MiXCR, TCRdb re-called the 5' RACE reads, giving one row per CDR3 protein. The sample yields some 240,000 distinct CDR3 sequences, 3% to 3.5% seen once. The material sequenced was CD4+ T cells sorted from PBMCs, taken 10 days after the yellow fever booster vaccination. The receptor source for this set is a young man who received the YFV17D yellow fever vaccine.

In its sample, this clonotype was seen many times. The chain employs TRBV6-1 and TRBJ2-7; maybe TRBD1 (6 bases). In germline, CDR1 is MNHNS, CDR2 SASEGT. The CDR3 totals 15 residues. V dropped 6 bases and J dropped 3 bases, with 18 bases sitting between them. This CDR3 reads CASRPNRRQVYEQYF. The CDR3 DNA follows: TGTGCCAGCAGACCGAACCGGAGACAGGTCTACGAGCAGTACTTC.

There are many counts of this clonotype. The chain links TRBV6-5 to TRBJ1-2; D gene ambiguous. The CDR3 totals 13 residues. With 6 bases removed from V and 5 bases from J, the gap between germline ends came to 13 bases. The germline gives CDR1 MNHEY, CDR2 SVGAGI. This CDR3 reads CASRPRASYGYTF. The CDR3 DNA is TGTGCCAGCAGGCCCAGAGCCAGTTATGGCTACACCTTC.

This clonotype has just a few counts. The CDR3 loop is CASSQGQGAGANVLTF. CDR3 in DNA: TGCGCCAGCAGCCAGGGACAGGGCGCTGGGGCCAACGTCCTGACTTTC. The V gene is TRBV4-1, the J gene TRBJ2-6; 9 nucleotides line up with TRBD1. V shed 3 bases, J shed 2 bases, and the junction held 2 bases outside the gene matches. Germline V gives CDR1 MGHRA, CDR2 YSYEKL. CDR3 length equals 16 residues.

This clonotype was observed many times. The genes are TRBV5-1 and TRBJ1-3; TRBD1 might be the D (5 bases). The germline V gene encodes CDR1 SGHRS and CDR2 YFSETQ. This CDR3 is 14 amino acids long. Trimming took off 4 bases at V and 0 bases at J, with 8 bases between the two ends. This CDR3 is CASSGDGSGNTIYF. The CDR3 nucleotides read TGCGCCAGCAGCGGGGACGGCTCTGGAAACACCATATATTTT.

This clonotype was observed a few times. The V call is TRBV9, the J call TRBJ1-1, with D uncertain. The CDR3 covers 15 residues. The V gene's germline CDR1 is SGDLS and CDR2 YYNGEE. Deletions cut 0 bases from V and 0 bases from J, with 9 bases between. CDR3 sequence reads: CASSVDGQLNTEAFF. The CDR3 nucleotides are TGTGCCAGCAGCGTAGATGGCCAGCTGAACACTGAAGCTTTCTTT.